The clone carrying this T cell receptor beta chain showed up many times. Its specificity is not known. The CDR3 has 15 residues. Germline CDR1 SEHNR, CDR2 FQNEAQ (reference sequence). V lost 1 base and J 3 bases, leaving 13 bases between the germline ends. This sample stems from a study of T cell repertoires in cytomegalovirus infection. Broader study findings: Carriage of CMV together with the relevant HLA was identifiable through cumulative public TCR beta family frequency. Ex vivo responses were dominated by HLA-C-restricted CMV-specific TCR beta clonotypes.

TCRdb re-called the reads through MiXCR, storing one row per CDR3 protein. The table has hundreds of thousands of distinct CDR3 sequences, 11% seen once. This receptor was obtained from a human donor in good health (CMV status not recorded). Some clones in this sample may be carry-over from other donors' samples. The specimen sequenced was PBMCs. This rearrangement joins TRBV7-9 to TRBJ2-7, with a tentative D call TRBD1 (5 bases). The CDR3 bases are TGTGCCAGCAGCTTAGTAGGGGTTGGAGACTACGAGCAGTACTTC. It is translated as CASSLVGVGDYEQYF. Full variable domain (remainder filled in from reference TRBV7-9 and TRBJ2-7): DTGVSQNPRHKITKRGQNVTFRCDPISEHNRLYWYRQTLGQGPEFLTYFQNEAQLEKSRLLSDRFSAERPKGSFSTLEIQRTEQGDSAMYLCASSLVGVGDYEQYFGPGTRLTVT.